This entry concerns a single TCR beta chain. Clones were sequenced by immunoSEQ multiplex PCR, and TCRdb holds only the in-frame ones, with some missing. Counted here are tens of thousands of clones, 84% occurring once; the ten biggest clones make up about 13%. These data come from a study of T cells in localized non-small cell lung cancer. V lost 7 bases to trimming and J lost 2 bases, with 18 bases between them. There are 16 residues in the CDR3. Germline V gene sequence: CDR1 LNHDA, CDR2 SQIVND (reference sequence). The chain uses TRBV19 and TRBJ2-1; TRBD2 might be the D (6 bases). The material was peripheral blood, obtained before any cancer treatment. The clonotype comes from a female donor aged 60 or older with stage I lung adenocarcinoma. The CDR3 sequence is CASTPFGEATYNEQFF. CDR3 in DNA: TGTGCCAGTACCCCATTCGGGGAGGCTACCTACAATGAGCAGTTCTTC. Combining the CDR3 with reference TRBV19 and TRBJ2-1 gives the whole variable domain DGGITQSPKYLFRKEGQNVTLSCEQNLNHDAMYWYRQDPGQGLRLIYYSQIVNDFQKGDIAEGYSVSREKKESFPLTVTSAQKNPTAFYLCASTPFGEATYNEQFFGPGTRLTVL.